This T cell receptor beta chain derives from a study of T cell responses to AZD1222 COVID-19 vaccine (TCRdb year 2021). Looking at the study overall: A total of about 230 trial participants underwent TCR sequencing, of whom 207 received two doses of AZD1222 and some 26 received two doses of the MenACWY control vaccine. Trial participants were enrolled by age into 18-55, 56-69 and 70-plus year subgroups, with 148, 28 and 57 TCR-sequenced participants respectively.

What this sample's time point label stands for: about 28 days (+/-7) after the second vaccine dose. AZD1222 recipients with second doses at about 4 weeks or about 12 weeks were pooled, because spike-specific TCR depth and breadth did not differ between schedules. Vaccinee samples were obtained from the UK trials COV001 and COV002, which included a single-blind randomized controlled phase 2/3 trial of AZD1222 (ChAdOx1 nCoV-19) in healthy adults. For TCRbeta chain sequencing, PBMC samples were collected from trial participants at day 0 and at day 28 after the second dose. As concerns this clone: Its antigen has not been determined. No clone much larger than this one lies a single base away; base qualities are absent.

The CDR3 regions of human TCRbeta chains were analyzed by immunosequencing. As for the authors' bioinformatics: TCRs in the repertoires were compared against a reference library of SARS-CoV-2-specific TCRs that had been generated with the MIRA antigen-specificity platform. Breadth meant the fraction of unique TCRs that were SARS-CoV-2-associated, whereas depth meant the fraction of total T cells that were SARS-CoV-2-associated. Using the MIRA data, each spike-specific TCR was mapped to the spike region that the TCR reacts to and placed in a CD4 or CD8 class. Log10-transformed breadth and depth values were compared by one-way ANOVA with Sidak's multiple comparisons tests. This immuneACCESS table, as held by TCRdb, lists in-frame sequences with V and J called but not all clones. Of the missing ones, under half trace to an unresolved V gene in checked studies; the others have no known cause. V and J calls and clone size are copied from that table; D and trimming were computed from the DNA. The sample table lists 120,000 or so clones, around 84% of them with a count of one. Roughly 18% of the sample comes from the top ten.

Its CDR3 holds 12 amino acids, cysteine through phenylalanine. Of all the DNA, just the CDR3 is kept, 36 bases in frame from base 1. The germline V gene gives CDR1 as SQVTM and CDR2 as ANQGSEA. The V end loses 7 bases and the J end loses 1 base, and a stretch of 10 bases separates them. Broader findings and caveats from the paper: Vaccine-associated CD4 TCRs spanned the whole spike protein, with dominant responses in regions 160-218 and 743-854. Participants were mostly white British, with more females than males. The authors suggested clonal diversity may have been underestimated. Spike-specific TCR breadth and depth rose significantly after two AZD1222 doses compared with day 0 and with MenACWY recipients. The 56-69-year group was small, and its depth increase did not reach significance, likely because of low power. Reportedly, almost half of the unique spike-specific TCRs recognized epitopes lying outside the regions that are mutated in the B.1.351 and B.1.1.7 variants. Only six or seven AZD1222 recipients were SARS-CoV-2 seropositive at baseline, limiting conclusions about previously exposed vaccinees. No day 14 peak-response samples were available, so repertoires were characterized only after the peak T cell response.

The chain is made from TRBV29-1 and TRBJ1-1, with the D gene too uncertain to name. The sample consisted of peripheral blood, taken 28 days after the second AZD1222 dose. The sequence was obtained from an adult who received the AZD1222 COVID-19 vaccine. CDR3 protein: CSAGRQNTEAFF. The bases read TGCAGCGCCGGACGGCAGAACACTGAAGCTTTCTTT.